The next 27 T cell receptor beta chains were all read from a single sample in a study of shared clonotypes between healthy human individuals. The repertoire was sequenced with immunoSEQ multiplex PCR; TCRdb's copy has only in-frame clones and lacks some. The data hold about 340,000 clones, with around 79% observed a single time. Sequenced sample: memory CD4+ T cells sorted from blood. Subset here: CD45RA-negative fraction. The origin of the receptors is a young man in good health.

The chain uses TRBV10-3 and TRBJ2-5; 9 bases match TRBD2. Germline V gene sequence: CDR1 ENHRY, CDR2 SYGVKD. The trim removed 5 bases at V and 2 bases at J, leaving 3 bases unmatched. This CDR3 region has 14 residues. The CDR3 spells CAISRLAEQETQYF. The CDR3 coding sequence is TGTGCCATCAGTCGACTAGCGGAACAAGAGACCCAGTACTTC.

At least ten counts were recorded for this clone. The same CDR3 can be traced to other DNA sequences in this sample. This chain links TRBV18 with TRBJ1-5; possible D gene TRBD1, 5 bases. CDR3 length: 13 amino acids. The germline V gene has CDR1 KGHSH and CDR2 LQKENI. The germline V and J ends were trimmed by 2 bases and 3 bases, with 5 bases remaining between them. The CDR3 reads CASSPGANQPQHF. DNA for the CDR3: TGTGCCAGCTCACCAGGGGCCAATCAGCCCCAGCATTTT.

The rearrangement links TRBV2 to TRBJ2-7, with unresolved D. Germline-derived CDR1 and CDR2 are SNHLY and FYNNEI. With 8 bases removed from V and 1 base from J, the gap between germline ends came to 15 bases. This CDR3 is 14 amino acids long. The CDR3 loop is CASQGIRTSYEQYF. In nucleotides, the CDR3 is TGTGCCAGCCAAGGGATACGTACTTCCTACGAGCAGTACTTC.

This clone came up once. The chain couples TRBV10-3 to TRBJ2-3; D not resolved. The ends were cut back, 10 bases at V and 2 bases at J, with 16 bases in the middle. The CDR3 consists of 14 residues. Germline V gives CDR1 ENHRY, CDR2 SYGVKD. CDR3 bases: TGTGCCACCAGCCAGGTCCCCGCCACAGATACGCAGTATTTT. It translates to CATSQVPATDTQYF.

This clone was detected a few times. The chain has TRBV7-2 and TRBJ1-2; TRBD1 aligns across 11 bases. V lost 5 bases to trimming and J lost 6 bases; unmatched junction nucleotides: 8. The germline CDR1 and CDR2 sequences are SGHTA and FQGNSA. This CDR3 contains 15 residues. The CDR3 spells CASSPHKGQGDGYTF. Written as DNA, the CDR3 is TGTGCCAGCAGCCCACACAAGGGACAGGGGGATGGCTACACCTTC.

V gene TRBV27 combines with J gene TRBJ1-1; maybe TRBD1 (6 bases). In germline, CDR1 is MNHEY, CDR2 SMNVEV (reference sequence). The CDR3 consists of 14 residues. V shed 7 bases and J shed 4 bases, with 16 bases lying between them. The DNA for the CDR3 is TGTGCCAGCAAATTTGCAGGGGCCGGCACTGAAGCTTTCTTT. This encodes CASKFAGAGTEAFF.

The chain employs TRBV28 and TRBJ2-3, with 10 bases matching TRBD2. Germline trimming cut 6 bases from V and 4 bases from J; bases unmatched to any gene: 7. This CDR3 spans 15 amino acids. Germline V gives CDR1 MDHEN, CDR2 SYDVKM. CDR3 loop: CASSILAGSADTQYF. The CDR3 DNA is TGTGCCAGCAGCATACTAGCGGGATCAGCAGATACGCAGTATTTT.

This clone occurred a few times. The V call is TRBV29-1, the J call TRBJ1-1, with 8 bases lining up with TRBD1. This CDR3 contains 13 residues. Germline V gene sequence: CDR1 SQVTM, CDR2 ANQGSEA. Trimming took 4 bases from V and 8 from J; bases not matched to a gene: 9. The CDR3 region has the DNA TGCAGCGTTGTAAAAGACAGGGGAGGAGAAGCTTTCTTT. It encodes CSVVKDRGGEAFF.

The chain links TRBV5-1 to TRBJ1-2; TRBD1 aligns across 10 bases. Germline CDR1 and CDR2: SGHRS and YFSETQ. This CDR3 spans 14 amino acids. The V and J ends lost 4 bases and 5 bases, in that order; junction bases with no gene match: 5. Written as DNA, the CDR3 is TGCGCCAGCAGCATAGGGACAGGGGTGTATGGCTACACCTTC. It codes for CASSIGTGVYGYTF.

The gene calls are TRBV27 and TRBJ1-5; D unresolved. This CDR3 contains 14 residues. Between the trimmed V and J ends, which lost 2 bases and 3 bases, there was a span of 8 bases. CDR1 MNHEY and CDR2 SMNVEV come from the germline V gene (reference sequence). CDR3 protein: CASSLGQHNQPQHF. The CDR3, as DNA: TGTGCCAGCAGTTTAGGGCAGCACAATCAGCCCCAGCATTTT.

This clone was seen once. The V gene is TRBV5-5, the J gene TRBJ1-1; possible D gene TRBD1, 6 bases. The CDR3 runs to 14 residues. Germline CDR1 reads SGHKS; CDR2 reads YYEKEE (reference sequence). The V end was cut by 1 base, the J end by 5 bases, with 12 bases between. The chain's CDR3 is CASSLKTRGTEAFF. In DNA form, the CDR3 reads TGTGCCAGCAGCTTGAAAACCAGGGGAACTGAAGCTTTCTTT.

V gene TRBV2 combines with J gene TRBJ1-5; D possibly corresponds to TRBD1 (6 bases). Trimming took off 5 bases at V and 7 bases at J, with 12 bases between the two ends. This CDR3 is built from 13 residues. The germline CDR1 and CDR2 sequences are SNHLY and FYNNEI. The CDR3 nucleotides are TGTGCCAGCAGTTCAGGGGATAGGCAGCCCCAGCATTTT. Its protein is CASSSGDRQPQHF.

The chain combines TRBV5-5 with TRBJ1-2, with D unclear. Germline assignment: CDR1 SGHKS and CDR2 YYEKEE (reference sequence). The CDR3 is made up of 15 amino acids. The V end was cut by 4 bases, the J end by 2 bases, with 15 bases between. The chain's CDR3 is CASSPTGPFNYGYTF. Written as DNA, the CDR3 is TGTGCCAGCAGCCCGACCGGGCCTTTCAACTATGGCTACACCTTC.

J is TRBJ2-1 and V is TRBV5-6, with TRBD2 matching over 7 bases. With V trimmed by 2 bases and J by 2 bases, 7 bases remained unmatched. Germline V gene data show CDR1 as SGHDT and CDR2 as YYEEEE. CDR3 length equals 16 residues. As DNA, the CDR3 is TGTGCCAGCAGCTTAAGTAGCGGGCCCCCCTACAATGAGCAGTTCTTC. Translated, it gives CASSLSSGPPYNEQFF.

The chain employs TRBV7-2 and TRBJ1-2, with 10 bases lining up with TRBD1. The CDR3 contains 15 residues. The ends lost 5 bases at V and 4 bases at J; junction bases unmatched: 7. CDR1 and CDR2 (germline): SGHTA, FQGNSA. CDR3 in amino acids: CASSQGGQGRYGYTF. DNA of the CDR3: TGTGCCAGCAGCCAAGGGGGACAGGGGCGCTATGGCTACACCTTC.

V usage is TRBV11-2 and J usage is TRBJ2-3, with D possibly matching TRBD1 (7 bases). The CDR3 contains 15 residues. Trimming took off 5 bases at V and 5 bases at J, with 17 bases between the two ends. Germline V lookup: CDR1 SGHAT, CDR2 FQNNGV. The CDR3 region has the DNA TGTGCCAGCAGCCCCTCCTCAGGGGGGAAAGATACGCAGTATTTT. Amino acids: CASSPSSGGKDTQYF.

The chain employs TRBV4-2 and TRBJ2-7; D is unclear. The germline gives CDR1 LGHNA, CDR2 YNFKEQ. V lost 4 bases and J 6 bases, leaving 19 bases between the germline ends. The CDR3 contains 15 residues. The CDR3: CASSPGAVYTSEQYF. CDR3 coding DNA: TGTGCCAGCAGCCCGGGCGCGGTATATACCTCCGAGCAGTACTTC.

The chain links TRBV5-1 to TRBJ2-4, with a possible D match to TRBD1 (6 bases). Germline values: CDR1 SGHRS, CDR2 YFSETQ. Trimming left V 4 bases short and J 0 bases short, with 20 bases between. The CDR3 consists of 18 residues. The CDR3 nucleotides are TGCGCCAGCAGCCGGGGACATTACGCCAACCTAGCCAAAAACATTCAGTACTTC. This encodes CASSRGHYANLAKNIQYF. The whole variable domain, remainder taken from reference TRBV5-1 and TRBJ2-4, is KAGVTQTPRYLIKTRGQQVTLSCSPISGHRSVSWYQQTPGQGLQFLFEYFSETQRNKGNFPGRFSGRQFSNSRSEMNVSTLELGDSALYLCASSRGHYANLAKNIQYFGAGTRLSVL.

J is TRBJ1-3 and V is TRBV7-2, with unresolved D. CDR1 and CDR2 from the germline V gene are SGHTA and FQGNSA. The CDR3 runs 12 residues. Trimming removed 5 bases from V and 2 bases from J, with 4 bases in between. CDR3 loop: CASSRAGNTIYF. The CDR3 nucleotides are TGTGCCAGCAGCAGGGCTGGAAACACCATATATTTT.

V and J are TRBV5-1 and TRBJ2-2; D remains unclear. The ends were cut back, 5 bases at V and 9 bases at J, with 14 bases in the middle. Per the germline V gene, CDR1 is SGHRS and CDR2 is YFSETQ. This CDR3 is 13 amino acids long. Here the CDR3 DNA reads TGCGCCAGCAGTCATGGAGAACACCGGGAGCTGTTTTTT. Protein product: CASSHGEHRELFF.

The chain links TRBV7-9 to TRBJ1-4; maybe TRBD1 (5 bases). CDR3 length: 13 residues. Germline-derived CDR1 and CDR2 are SEHNR and FQNEAQ (reference sequence). With 2 bases removed from V and 7 bases from J, the gap between germline ends came to 8 bases. The chain's CDR3 is CASSLRGPEKLFF. The CDR3 DNA reads as TGTGCCAGCAGCTTAAGGGGCCCTGAAAAACTGTTTTTT.

The CDR3: CASNQGSSYNQPQHF. The CDR3, as DNA: TGTGCCAGCAATCAGGGCAGCTCTTACAATCAGCCCCAGCATTTT. V gene TRBV2 combines with J gene TRBJ1-5, with D possibly being TRBD1 (5 bases). Germline assignment: CDR1 SNHLY and CDR2 FYNNEI. The CDR3 totals 15 residues. V was clipped by 7 bases and J by 3 bases, with 16 bases between them. Looking up the rest from reference TRBV2 and TRBJ1-5 gives the full variable domain: EPEVTQTPSHQVTQMGQEVILRCVPISNHLYFYWYRQILGQKVEFLVSFYNNEISEKSEIFDDQFSVERPDGSNFTLKIRSTKLEDSAMYFCASNQGSSYNQPQHFGDGTRLSIL.

V usage is TRBV4-3 and J usage is TRBJ2-3, with TRBD2 matching over 8 bases. CDR1 is LGHNA, CDR2 YSLEER, per germline. The ends lost 0 bases at V and 1 base at J; junction bases unmatched: 3. This CDR3 comprises 16 residues. This chain's CDR3 is CASSQDFGRGTDTQYF. For the CDR3, the DNA is TGCGCCAGCAGCCAAGATTTCGGGAGGGGCACAGATACGCAGTATTTT.

This chain links TRBV11-2 with TRBJ2-1; 7 bases fit TRBD1. From germline, CDR1 is SGHAT and CDR2 FQNNGV. V shed 5 bases and J 0 bases; nucleotides not matched to a gene: 4. This CDR3 has 15 amino acids. The CDR3 region is CASSEGATSYNEQFF. The CDR3 DNA reads as TGTGCCAGCAGCGAGGGGGCCACCTCCTACAATGAGCAGTTCTTC.

The gene calls are TRBV7-2 and TRBJ1-1; maybe TRBD1 (5 bases). The CDR3 runs to 13 residues. CDR1 is SGHTA, CDR2 FQGNSA, per germline. Trimming removed 4 bases at V and 5 bases at J, with 11 bases between. This CDR3 reads CASSWDLKTEAFF. In DNA form, the CDR3 reads TGTGCCAGCAGCTGGGACCTAAAGACTGAAGCTTTCTTT.

This clone has more than one count but fewer than ten. The chain joins TRBV5-1 to TRBJ2-3; TRBD2 agrees at 9 bases. J was trimmed by 6 bases and V by 2 bases; bases with no gene match: 4. The CDR3 loop spans 14 amino acids. Per the germline V gene, CDR1 is SGHRS and CDR2 is YFSETQ. CDR3 bases: TGCGCCAGCAGCTTTAGCGGGAGAGAGGATACGCAGTATTTT. Amino acid sequence: CASSFSGREDTQYF. The full variable domain, its missing parts supplied by reference TRBV5-1 and TRBJ2-3, is KAGVTQTPRYLIKTRGQQVTLSCSPISGHRSVSWYQQTPGQGLQFLFEYFSETQRNKGNFPGRFSGRQFSNSRSEMNVSTLELGDSALYLCASSFSGREDTQYFGPGTRLTVL.

The chain links TRBV5-5 to TRBJ2-7; TRBD2 matches at 7 bases. The germline CDR1 and CDR2 sequences are SGHKS and YYEKEE (reference sequence). This CDR3 comprises 15 residues. The V segment lost 0 bases and the J segment 2 bases; nucleotides outside the gene matches: 5. Written as DNA, the CDR3 is TGTGCCAGCAGCTTGGAAGCGGGGCCGACCTACGAGCAGTACTTC. Residues: CASSLEAGPTYEQYF.